This T cell receptor (beta chain) comes out of a study of shared clonotypes between healthy human individuals. About the research overall: The plates for each donor numbered three CD4 naive, three CD4 memory, two CD8 naive and one CD8 memory.

Clones were read by immunoSEQ multiplex PCR, and TCRdb kept only the in-frame ones, dropping some. The sample contains some 300,000 clones, about 73% of which appear only once. Germline V CDR1 and CDR2: MNHEY, SMNVEV (reference sequence). This CDR3 comprises 13 residues. With 3 bases removed from V and 4 bases from J, the gap between germline ends came to 8 bases. V is TRBV27 and J is TRBJ2-3; TRBD2 is a possible D gene (6 bases). Sequenced sample: memory CD4+ T cells sorted from blood. Documented subset: CD45RA-negative fraction. This sequence originates from a man aged 25-45 years in good health. DNA of the CDR3: TGTGCCAGCAGTTTTGGCGGGGCAGATACGCAGTATTTT. Residues: CASSFGGADTQYF.